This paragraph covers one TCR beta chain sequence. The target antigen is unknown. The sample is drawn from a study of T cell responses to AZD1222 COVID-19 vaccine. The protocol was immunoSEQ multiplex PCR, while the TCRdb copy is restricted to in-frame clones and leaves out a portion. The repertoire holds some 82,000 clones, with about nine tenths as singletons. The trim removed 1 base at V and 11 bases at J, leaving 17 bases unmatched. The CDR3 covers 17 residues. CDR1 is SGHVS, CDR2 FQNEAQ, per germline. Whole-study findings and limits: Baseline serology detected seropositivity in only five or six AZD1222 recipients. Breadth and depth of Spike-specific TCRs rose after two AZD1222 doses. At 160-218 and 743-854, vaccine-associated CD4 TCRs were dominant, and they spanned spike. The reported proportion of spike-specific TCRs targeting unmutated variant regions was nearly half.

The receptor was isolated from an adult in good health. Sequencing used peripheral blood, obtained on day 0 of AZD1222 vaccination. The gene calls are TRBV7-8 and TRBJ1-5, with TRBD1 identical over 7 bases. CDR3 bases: TGTGCCAGCAGCTTAGGGGACAGCAATCCATCCGGGGGGGCCCAGCATTTT. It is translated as CASSLGDSNPSGGAQHF. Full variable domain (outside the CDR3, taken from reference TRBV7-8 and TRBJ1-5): GAGVSQSPRYKVAKRGQDVALRCDPISGHVSLFWYQQALGQGPEFLTYFQNEAQLDKSGLPSDRFFAERPEGSVSTLKIQRTQQEDSAVYLCASSLGDSNPSGGAQHFGDGTRLSIL.